The 10 T cell receptor beta chains in this list originate from one sample, sequenced in a study of T cell responses to AZD1222 COVID-19 vaccine (dated by TCRdb to the early 2020s). Interpreted using the paper, the time point label stands for: baseline before first vaccination. Receptor amplification or capture employed the immunoSEQ multiplex PCR assay. TCRdb obtained this table from immuneACCESS and retained in-frame rearrangements with V and J assigned. These tables miss some clones; where compared with another copy, unresolved V genes account for less than half of the shortfall, and the remainder is unexplained. This sample is represented by 130,000 or so clones; about 86% of them were singletons. The top ten clonotypes cover 10% to 15% of the sample. The sequences come from peripheral blood, collected on day 0 of AZD1222 vaccination. These receptors were collected from an adult in good health.

This clone was seen only a few times. The chain has TRBV6-2 or TRBV6-3 and TRBJ2-7, with 10 bases that match TRBD1. This CDR3 spans 16 amino acids. The ends lost 2 bases at V and 12 bases at J; junction bases unmatched: 16. Germline values: CDR1 MNHEY, CDR2 SVGEGT. In DNA, the CDR3 is TGTGCCAGCAGTTACACAAGCCGGGACAGGGGCCCCGTCGCGTACTTC. It translates to CASSYTSRDRGPVAYF.

This chain connects TRBV12-3 or TRBV12-4 to TRBJ1-1; tentatively, D is TRBD1 (6 bases). CDR3 length: 13 amino acids. Trimming removed 6 bases at V and 3 bases at J, with 11 bases between. The CDR3 reads CASSPGQYTEAFF. The CDR3 DNA follows: TGTGCCAGCAGCCCTGGACAGTACACTGAAGCTTTCTTT.

This clone showed up just once. The chain recombines TRBV4-3 with TRBJ2-7, with D possibly being TRBD2 (6 bases). Trimming cost V 0 bases and J 3 bases, with 12 bases left between them. The CDR3 covers 15 residues. CDR1 LGHNA and CDR2 YSLEER come from the germline V gene. Written as DNA, the CDR3 is TGCGCCAGCAGCCAAGATCGGGGACTTAGCTACGAGCAGTACTTC. Translated: CASSQDRGLSYEQYF.

The chain links TRBV4-2 to TRBJ2-2, with 8 bases aligning to TRBD1. The CDR3 consists of 17 residues. The V gene end was trimmed by 1 base and the J gene end by 3 bases; junction bases not matched to a gene: 7. CDR1 is LGHNA, CDR2 YNFKEQ, per germline. Here the CDR3 DNA reads TGTGCCAGCAGCCAAGGTCTGTACAGGGGGGACACCGGGGAGCTGTTTTTT. Its protein product is CASSQGLYRGDTGELFF.

The chain recombines TRBV15 with TRBJ1-1; 7 nucleotides align to TRBD1. V trimming: 2 bases; J trimming: 5 bases; junction bases outside the gene matches: 11. The length of the CDR3 is 16 residues. In germline, CDR1 is LNHNV, CDR2 YYDKDF (reference sequence). The CDR3 DNA is TGTGCCACCAGCAGACCGCCCGGACAGGTGGGTACTGAAGCTTTCTTT. Encoded protein: CATSRPPGQVGTEAFF.

The chain links TRBV10-3 to TRBJ2-1; D is perhaps TRBD2 (6 bases). The CDR3 totals 16 residues. The germline CDR1 and CDR2 sequences are ENHRY and SYGVKD. Between the trimmed V and J ends, which lost 0 bases and 0 bases, there was a span of 9 bases. CDR3 coding DNA: TGTGCCATCAGTGAGTCTATCGGGAGCTCCTACAATGAGCAGTTCTTC. Its translation is CAISESIGSSYNEQFF.

The rearrangement links TRBV7-9 to TRBJ1-3; 7 bases line up with TRBD1. This CDR3 is 16 amino acids long. CDR1 and CDR2 from the germline V gene are SEHNR and FQNEAQ (reference sequence). Trimming removed 0 bases from V and 3 bases from J; junction bases left unmatched: 5. The CDR3 spells CASSLADRVFGNTIYF. The CDR3 coding sequence is TGTGCCAGCAGCTTAGCAGACAGGGTCTTTGGAAACACCATATATTTT.

The gene calls are TRBV24-1 and TRBJ1-2, with 8 bases aligning to TRBD1. The V gene's germline CDR1 is KGHDR and CDR2 SFDVKD. This CDR3 has 14 amino acids. The trim removed 3 bases at V and 4 bases at J, leaving 3 bases unmatched. CDR3 protein: CATSDTDRAYGYTF. CDR3 DNA: TGTGCCACCAGTGATACGGACAGGGCCTATGGCTACACCTTC.

The chain employs TRBV28 and TRBJ1-3; D gene uncertain. Germline CDR1 and CDR2: MDHEN and SYDVKM. This CDR3 comprises 15 residues. V gave up 3 bases and J gave up 0 bases, with 9 bases separating them. The CDR3 is CASSFPGPSGNTIYF. Here the CDR3 DNA reads TGTGCCAGCAGTTTCCCCGGCCCCTCTGGAAACACCATATATTTT.

This clone was detected a few times. This CDR3 reads CASSLGSSGGTYEQYF. For the CDR3, the DNA is TGTGCCAGCAGCTTGGGGTCGTCGGGTGGGACATACGAGCAGTACTTC. The gene calls are TRBV5-4 and TRBJ2-7, with D perhaps TRBD1 (6 bases). Trimming removed 0 bases from V and 4 bases from J, with 17 bases in between. Germline lookup yields CDR1 SGHNT and CDR2 YYREEE (reference sequence). This CDR3 has 16 amino acids. The full variable domain, its missing parts supplied by reference TRBV5-4 and TRBJ2-7, is ETGVTQSPTHLIKTRGQQVTLRCSSQSGHNTVSWYQQALGQGPQFIFQYYREEENGRGNFPPRFSGLQFPNYSSELNVNALELDDSALYLCASSLGSSGGTYEQYFGPGTRLTVT.